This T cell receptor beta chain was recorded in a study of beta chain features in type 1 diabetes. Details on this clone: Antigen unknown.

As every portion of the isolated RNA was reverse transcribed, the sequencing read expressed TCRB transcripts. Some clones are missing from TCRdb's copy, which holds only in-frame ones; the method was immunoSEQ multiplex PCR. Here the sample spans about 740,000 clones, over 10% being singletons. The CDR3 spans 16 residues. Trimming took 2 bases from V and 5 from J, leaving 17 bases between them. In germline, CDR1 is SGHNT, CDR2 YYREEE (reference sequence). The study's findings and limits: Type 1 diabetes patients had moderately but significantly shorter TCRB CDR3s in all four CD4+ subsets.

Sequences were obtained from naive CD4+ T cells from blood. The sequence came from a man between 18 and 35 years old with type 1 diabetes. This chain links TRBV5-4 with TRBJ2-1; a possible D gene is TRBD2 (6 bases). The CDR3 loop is CASSFDWDSPNNEQFF. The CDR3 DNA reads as TGTGCCAGCAGCTTCGACTGGGACTCACCCAACAATGAGCAGTTCTTC.